Presented here are 26 T cell receptor beta chains from one specimen sequenced in a study of blood T cell repertoires in COVID-19. The table came from immunoSEQ multiplex PCR; TCRdb's copy has only in-frame clones and leaves some out. The sample has about 210,000 clones, around 90% seen once. Sequenced material: peripheral blood. The source of these receptors is a man under 40 with acute or convalescent COVID-19.

The rearrangement uses TRBV30 and TRBJ2-3; a weak D match, TRBD2 (5 bases). The V and J ends lost 7 bases and 2 bases respectively, with 7 bases between them. The CDR3 sequence is 11 residues long. Germline V gene lookup returns CDR1 GTSNPN and CDR2 SVGIG (reference sequence). Here the CDR3 reads CASGNTDTQYF. Written as DNA, the CDR3 is TGTGCCTCCGGGAACACAGATACGCAGTATTTT.

This clone came up once. This sequence joins TRBV21-1 and TRBJ1-6. TRBV21-1 counts as a pseudogene. The CDR3 sequence is 17 residues long. This chain's CDR3 is CASKPATSPEGFSPLHF. CDR3 in DNA: TGTGCCAGCAAACCGGCTACATCGCCGGAGGGTTTTTCACCCCTCCACTTT.

In its sample, this clone was seen once. This chain joins TRBV6-6 and TRBJ1-6; D ambiguous. V lost 6 bases to trimming and J lost 0 bases, with 9 bases between them. CDR1 is MNHNY and CDR2 is SVGAGI in the germline V gene (reference sequence). The CDR3 is 15 amino acids. Here the CDR3 DNA reads TGTGCCAGCAGCCCGTGGAGCTCCTATAATTCACCCCTCCACTTT. Residues: CASSPWSSYNSPLHF.

Only a few counts were recorded for this clone. The genes are TRBV7-9 and TRBJ1-6, with a tentative D call TRBD1 (6 bases). V was pared by 0 bases and J by 7 bases, with 7 bases between. The CDR3 is 14 amino acids. The germline V gene has CDR1 SEHNR and CDR2 FQNEAQ (reference sequence). In DNA, the CDR3 is TGTGCCAGCAGCTTAGCGCAGGGGAATTCACCCCTCCACTTT. Protein: CASSLAQGNSPLHF. The complete variable domain, with remaining parts taken from reference TRBV7-9 and TRBJ1-6, reads DTGVSQNPRHKITKRGQNVTFRCDPISEHNRLYWYRQTLGQGPEFLTYFQNEAQLEKSRLLSDRFSAERPKGSFSTLEIQRTEQGDSAMYLCASSLAQGNSPLHFGNGTRLTVT.

The V and J genes are TRBV29-1 and TRBJ2-2, with a tentative D call TRBD1 (6 bases). The length of the CDR3 is 16 residues. V lost 0 bases to trimming and J lost 7 bases, with 18 bases between them. Germline V gene data show CDR1 as SQVTM and CDR2 as ANQGSEA. The CDR3 reads CSVEEGAGVYGGELFF. In DNA, the CDR3 is TGCAGCGTTGAAGAAGGGGCAGGGGTCTACGGCGGGGAGCTGTTTTTT.

The chain uses TRBV7-9 and TRBJ1-2, with a possible D match to TRBD1 (5 bases). Germline V gene data show CDR1 as SEHNR and CDR2 as FQNEAQ (reference sequence). Trimming removed 5 bases from V and 8 bases from J, with 15 bases in between. The CDR3 has 13 residues. Here the CDR3 reads CASSPQGARGYTF. CDR3 nucleotide sequence: TGTGCCAGCAGCCCCCAAGGGGCGCGGGGCTACACCTTC.

This rearrangement joins TRBV6-5 to TRBJ1-2; 12 bases line up with TRBD1. Germline loops: CDR1 MNHEY, CDR2 SVGAGI. The CDR3 is 14 amino acids. After removal of 6 bases from V and 10 bases from J, the junction contained 9 bases not matched to a gene. In nucleotides, the CDR3 is TGTGCCAGCAGGCGAAAGGGGACAGGGGGCGCCTACACCTTC. It codes for CASRRKGTGGAYTF.

The chain employs TRBV12-3 or TRBV12-4 and TRBJ1-5; D is ambiguous. V lost 6 bases and J 0 bases, leaving 6 bases between the germline ends. The CDR3 is 13 residues long. CDR3 region: CASRKYSNQPQHF. The CDR3 bases are TGTGCCAGCAGAAAATATAGCAATCAGCCCCAGCATTTT.

This rearrangement joins TRBV4-2 to TRBJ2-1; D remains ambiguous. Germline V lookup: CDR1 LGHNA, CDR2 YNFKEQ. This CDR3 is 13 amino acids long. V dropped 0 bases and J dropped 7 bases, with 7 bases sitting between them. In nucleotides, the CDR3 is TGTGCCAGCAGCCAAGAGTGGCTTAATGAGCAGTTCTTC. Amino acids: CASSQEWLNEQFF.

J is TRBJ1-1 and V is TRBV29-1; unclear D gene. V dropped 4 bases and J dropped 6 bases, with 18 bases sitting between them. Germline loops: CDR1 SQVTM, CDR2 ANQGSEA. The CDR3 loop spans 14 amino acids. The CDR3 bases are TGCAGCGTTGGGGCAGGTGGGTACTTCGCTGAAGCTTTCTTT. Residues: CSVGAGGYFAEAFF.

In its sample, this clone was seen once. The V and J genes are TRBV27 and TRBJ1-5; possibly TRBD1 for D (5 bases). Germline CDR1 and CDR2: MNHEY and SMNVEV (reference sequence). The CDR3 covers 15 residues. Between the trimmed V and J ends, which lost 1 base and 1 base, there was a span of 8 bases. The CDR3 DNA sequence: TGTGCCAGCAGTTTATTCAGGGCGAGCAATCAGCCCCAGCATTTT. This codes for CASSLFRASNQPQHF.

This clone was found once. The chain is built from TRBV4-1 and TRBJ1-3, with a possible D match to TRBD1 (6 bases). The CDR3 covers 19 residues. Trimming took 1 base from V and 0 from J, leaving 19 bases between them. Germline loops: CDR1 MGHRA, CDR2 YSYEKL. The CDR3 coding sequence is TGCGCCAGCAGCCAAGGAATCAGGGGCCCGAGGGACTCTGGAAACACCATATATTTT. Amino acids: CASSQGIRGPRDSGNTIYF.

The chain carries TRBV28 and TRBJ1-1, with D perhaps TRBD1 (5 bases). Germline V gives CDR1 MDHEN, CDR2 SYDVKM. Trimming took off 8 bases at V and 4 bases at J, with 8 bases between the two ends. This CDR3 comprises 11 residues. The CDR3 DNA is TGTGCCAGCGCAGGGCGCACTGAAGCTTTCTTT. This codes for CASAGRTEAFF.

V and J are TRBV27 and TRBJ2-1; 11 bases match TRBD2. CDR1 is MNHEY, CDR2 SMNVEV, per germline (reference sequence). J gave up 5 bases and V 4 bases, and 7 bases lay outside the gene matches. The CDR3 runs 16 residues. CDR3 nucleotide sequence: TGTGCCAGCAGTTCCATGGGACTAGCGGACAACAATGAGCAGTTCTTC. Its protein product is CASSSMGLADNNEQFF.

The chain recombines TRBV28 with TRBJ2-7; 12 positions agree with TRBD2. Germline V gene sequence: CDR1 MDHEN, CDR2 SYDVKM. V lost 6 bases and J lost 3; bases outside the gene matches: 3. This CDR3 is built from 14 residues. CDR3 nucleotide sequence: TGTGCCAGCAGCGGACTAGCGGGACTCTACGAGCAGTACTTC. It encodes CASSGLAGLYEQYF.

This sequence joins TRBV9 and TRBJ1-3, with D hard to call. Germline CDR1 reads SGDLS; CDR2 reads YYNGEE. Trimming stripped 4 bases from V and 0 bases from J, with 8 bases between. The CDR3 is 14 amino acids. The CDR3 DNA follows: TGTGCCAGCAGCCACCAACTCTCTGGAAACACCATATATTTT. Encoded protein: CASSHQLSGNTIYF. The whole variable domain, filled in from reference TRBV9 and TRBJ1-3, reads DSGVTQTPKHLITATGQRVTLRCSPRSGDLSVYWYQQSLDQGLQFLIQYYNGEERAKGNILERFSAQQFPDLHSELNLSSLELGDSALYFCASSHQLSGNTIYFGEGSWLTVV.

This chain links TRBV5-1 with TRBJ2-3; D is perhaps TRBD2 (6 bases). Deletions cut 6 bases from V and 1 base from J, with 15 bases between. The CDR3 length is 15 residues. CDR1 is SGHRS, CDR2 YFSETQ, per germline. The CDR3 DNA follows: TGCGCCAGCACCGTGGGGGGACTGCGCACAGATACGCAGTATTTT. It codes for CASTVGGLRTDTQYF.

The chain carries TRBV5-8 and TRBJ2-7; D remains ambiguous. Germline CDR1 reads SGHTS; CDR2 reads YDEGEE. Trimming took 4 bases from V and 7 from J, leaving 15 bases between them. The CDR3 loop spans 13 amino acids. CDR3 coding DNA: TGTGCCAGCAGCCCTATCTTCGGAGAAGAGCAGTACTTC. It encodes CASSPIFGEEQYF. The full variable domain, in which reference TRBV5-8 and TRBJ2-7 provide the parts outside the CDR3, is EAGVTQSPTHLIKTRGQQATLRCSPISGHTSVYWYQQALGLGLQFLLWYDEGEERNRGNFPPRFSGRQFPNYSSELNVNALELEDSALYLCASSPIFGEEQYFGPGTRLTVT.

V usage is TRBV18 and J usage is TRBJ1-1; D unclear. With 5 bases removed from V and 1 base from J, the gap between germline ends came to 5 bases. This CDR3 region has 12 residues. Germline assignment: CDR1 KGHSH and CDR2 LQKENI. CDR3 sequence: CASSSGNTEAFF. Written as DNA, the CDR3 is TGTGCCAGCTCATCGGGGAACACTGAAGCTTTCTTT.

The gene calls are TRBV19 and TRBJ1-2; unclear D gene. V was trimmed by 0 bases and J by 7 bases, leaving 15 bases between them. CDR3 length: 15 amino acids. Germline loops: CDR1 LNHDA, CDR2 SQIVND (reference sequence). The CDR3 DNA reads TGTGCCAGTAGTATAGAATGGCAGATTTACCGTGGCTACACCTTC. It encodes CASSIEWQIYRGYTF.

This clone has just a few counts. Here the CDR3 DNA reads TGCGCCAGCAGCCAAGTTCCTAGCGGGAGAGGAAGGACGCAGTATTTT. Translating it yields CASSQVPSGRGRTQYF. The chain combines TRBV4-1 with TRBJ2-3; 10 bases fit TRBD2. This CDR3 region has 16 residues. V lost 1 base and J lost 9; bases outside the gene matches: 10. Germline V lookup: CDR1 MGHRA, CDR2 YSYEKL.

V is TRBV13 and J is TRBJ1-2; D unclear. The germline CDR1 and CDR2 sequences are PRHDT and FYEKMQ (reference sequence). Trimming removed 5 bases at V and 0 bases at J, with 19 bases between. The CDR3 consists of 17 residues. The CDR3 bases are TGTGCCAGCAGCCGAGCCGAGGAGGGCCCAGCTAACTATGGCTACACCTTC. It codes for CASSRAEEGPANYGYTF.

The chain recombines TRBV11-2 with TRBJ1-5; D is undetermined. This CDR3 comprises 17 residues. V was trimmed by 5 bases and J by 3 bases, leaving 20 bases between them. Germline V CDR1 and CDR2: SGHAT, FQNNGV. CDR3 amino acids: CASSHKSIWEPNQPQHF. CDR3 coding DNA: TGTGCCAGCAGCCATAAGTCCATATGGGAGCCCAATCAGCCCCAGCATTTT.

The table lists this clone with a few counts. DNA of the CDR3: TGCAGCGGGCGGACAGGGGGGAGGACTGAAGCTTTCTTT. This translates into CSGRTGGRTEAFF. The chain joins TRBV29-1 to TRBJ1-1; 10 positions match TRBD1. Per germline, CDR1 SQVTM and CDR2 ANQGSEA. Trimming took 7 bases from V and 5 from J; bases not matched to a gene: 7. The CDR3 consists of 13 residues.

The genes are TRBV6-1 and TRBJ1-1; TRBD1 matches at 8 bases. The CDR3 sequence is 13 residues long. J lost 3 bases, V lost 3 bases, and 0 bases had no gene match. Germline V gene lookup returns CDR1 MNHNS and CDR2 SASEGT. The CDR3 loop reads CASSEDRDTEAFF. DNA for the CDR3: TGTGCCAGCAGTGAGGACAGGGACACTGAAGCTTTCTTT.

The J gene is TRBJ1-2, the V gene TRBV28; D is possibly TRBD1 (6 bases). The germline V and J ends were trimmed by 8 bases and 2 bases, with 12 bases remaining between them. The CDR3 runs 13 residues. Germline CDR1 and CDR2: MDHEN and SYDVKM. Here the CDR3 DNA reads TGTGCCAGCGGCCGACAGGCCAACTATGGCTACACCTTC. Residues: CASGRQANYGYTF.